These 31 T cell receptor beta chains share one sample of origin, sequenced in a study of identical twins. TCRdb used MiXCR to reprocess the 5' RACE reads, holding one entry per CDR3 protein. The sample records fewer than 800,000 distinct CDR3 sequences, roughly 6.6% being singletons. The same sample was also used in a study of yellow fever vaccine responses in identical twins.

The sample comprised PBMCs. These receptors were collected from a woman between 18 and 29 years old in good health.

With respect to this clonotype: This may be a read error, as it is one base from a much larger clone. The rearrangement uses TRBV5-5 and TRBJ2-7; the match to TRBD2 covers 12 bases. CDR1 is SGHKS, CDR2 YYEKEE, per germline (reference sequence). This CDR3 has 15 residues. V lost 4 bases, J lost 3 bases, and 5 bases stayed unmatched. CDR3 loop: CASSAQTSGSYEQYF. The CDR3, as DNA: TGTGCCAGCAGCGCCCAGACTAGCGGGAGCTACGAGCAGTACTTC.

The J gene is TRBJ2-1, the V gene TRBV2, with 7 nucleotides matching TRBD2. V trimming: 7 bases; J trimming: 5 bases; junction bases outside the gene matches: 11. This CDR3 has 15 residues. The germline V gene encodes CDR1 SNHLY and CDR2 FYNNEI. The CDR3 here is CASTDGRLADNEQFF. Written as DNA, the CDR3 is TGTGCCAGCACAGACGGTAGGCTAGCGGACAATGAGCAGTTCTTC. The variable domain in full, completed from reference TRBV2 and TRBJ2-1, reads EPEVTQTPSHQVTQMGQEVILRCVPISNHLYFYWYRQILGQKVEFLVSFYNNEISEKSEIFDDQFSVERPDGSNFTLKIRSTKLEDSAMYFCASTDGRLADNEQFFGPGTRLTVL.

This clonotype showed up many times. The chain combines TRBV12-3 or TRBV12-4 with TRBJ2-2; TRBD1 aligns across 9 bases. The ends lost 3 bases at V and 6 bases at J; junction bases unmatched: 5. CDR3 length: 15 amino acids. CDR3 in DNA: TGTGCCAGCAGTTTCCGACAGGGGGGGGCCGGGGAGCTGTTTTTT. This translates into CASSFRQGGAGELFF.

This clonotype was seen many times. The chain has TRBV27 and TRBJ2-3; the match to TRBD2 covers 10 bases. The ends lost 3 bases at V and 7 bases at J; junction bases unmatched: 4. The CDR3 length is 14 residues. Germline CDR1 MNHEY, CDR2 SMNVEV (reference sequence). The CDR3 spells CASSFGTSAYTQYF. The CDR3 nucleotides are TGTGCCAGCAGTTTTGGGACTAGCGCTTATACGCAGTATTTT.

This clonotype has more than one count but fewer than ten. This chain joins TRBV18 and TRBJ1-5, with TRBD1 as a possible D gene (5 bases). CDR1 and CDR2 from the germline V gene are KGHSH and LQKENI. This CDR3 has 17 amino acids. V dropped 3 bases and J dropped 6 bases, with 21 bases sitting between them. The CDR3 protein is CASSPSAGTIAPQPQHF. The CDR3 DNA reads TGTGCCAGCTCACCTTCGGCAGGGACGATAGCCCCTCAGCCCCAGCATTTT.

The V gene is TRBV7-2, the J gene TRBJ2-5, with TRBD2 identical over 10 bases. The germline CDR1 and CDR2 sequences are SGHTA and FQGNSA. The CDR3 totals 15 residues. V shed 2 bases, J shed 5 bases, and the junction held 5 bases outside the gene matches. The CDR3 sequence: CASSLRMTSGETQYF. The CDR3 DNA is TGTGCCAGCAGCTTAAGGATGACTAGCGGGGAGACCCAGTACTTC.

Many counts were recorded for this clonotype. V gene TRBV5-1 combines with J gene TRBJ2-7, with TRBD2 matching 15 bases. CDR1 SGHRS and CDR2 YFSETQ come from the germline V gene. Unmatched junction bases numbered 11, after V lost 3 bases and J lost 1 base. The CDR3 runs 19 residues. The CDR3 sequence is CASSSSGTSGGPYSYEQYV. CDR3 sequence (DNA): TGCGCCAGCAGCTCATCGGGGACTAGCGGGGGGCCGTATTCCTACGAGCAGTACGTC.

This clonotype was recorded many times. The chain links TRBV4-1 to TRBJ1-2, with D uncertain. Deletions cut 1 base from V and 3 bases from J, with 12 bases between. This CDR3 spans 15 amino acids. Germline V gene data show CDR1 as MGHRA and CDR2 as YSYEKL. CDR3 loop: CASSQVGSGHYGYTF. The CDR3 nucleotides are TGCGCCAGCAGCCAAGTTGGCTCCGGCCACTATGGCTACACCTTC.

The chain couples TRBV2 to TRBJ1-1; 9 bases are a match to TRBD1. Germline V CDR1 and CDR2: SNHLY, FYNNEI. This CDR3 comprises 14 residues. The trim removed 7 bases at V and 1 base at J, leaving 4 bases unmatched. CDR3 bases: TGTGCCAGCAAATTGGGACAGGGGAACACTGAAGCTTTCTTT. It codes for CASKLGQGNTEAFF.

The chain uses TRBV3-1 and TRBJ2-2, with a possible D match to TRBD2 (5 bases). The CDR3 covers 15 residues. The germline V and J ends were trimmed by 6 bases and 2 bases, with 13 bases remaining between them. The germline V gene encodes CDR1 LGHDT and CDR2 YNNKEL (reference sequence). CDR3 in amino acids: CASSHRGQNTGELFF. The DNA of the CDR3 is TGTGCCAGCAGTCACCGAGGGCAAAACACCGGGGAGCTGTTTTTT. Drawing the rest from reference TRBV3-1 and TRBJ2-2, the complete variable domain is DTAVSQTPKYLVTQMGNDKSIKCEQNLGHDTMYWYKQDSKKFLKIMFSYNNKELIINETVPNRFSPKSPDKAHLNLHINSLELGDSAVYFCASSHRGQNTGELFFGEGSRLTVL.

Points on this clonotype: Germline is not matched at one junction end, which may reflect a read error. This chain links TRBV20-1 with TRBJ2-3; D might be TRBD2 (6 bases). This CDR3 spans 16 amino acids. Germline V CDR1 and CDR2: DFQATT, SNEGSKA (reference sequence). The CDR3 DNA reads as TGCTGTGCTAGGACTACCGGAGACGCGGGGCCAGATACGCAGTATTTT. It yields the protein CCARTTGDAGPDTQYF.

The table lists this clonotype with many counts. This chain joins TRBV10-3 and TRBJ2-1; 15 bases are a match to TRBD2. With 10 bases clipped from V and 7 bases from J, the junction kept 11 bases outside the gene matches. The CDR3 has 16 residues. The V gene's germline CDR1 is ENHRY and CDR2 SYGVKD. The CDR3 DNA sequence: TGTGCCACGGGACTAGCGGGAGGAAGGACGGGTAATGAGCAGTTCTTC. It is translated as CATGLAGGRTGNEQFF.

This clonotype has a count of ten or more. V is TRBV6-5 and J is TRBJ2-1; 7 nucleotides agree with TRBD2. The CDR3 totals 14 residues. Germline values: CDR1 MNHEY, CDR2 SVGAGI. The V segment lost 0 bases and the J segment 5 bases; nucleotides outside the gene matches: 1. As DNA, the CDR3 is TGTGCCAGCAGTTACTCCCGGGGGGACAATGAGCAGTTCTTC. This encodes CASSYSRGDNEQFF.

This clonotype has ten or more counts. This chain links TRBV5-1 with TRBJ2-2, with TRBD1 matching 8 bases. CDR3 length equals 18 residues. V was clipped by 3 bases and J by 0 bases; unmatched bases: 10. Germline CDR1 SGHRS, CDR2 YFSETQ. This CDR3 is CASSSSRDRTPNTGELFF. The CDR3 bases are TGCGCCAGCAGCTCGTCCCGGGACAGGACCCCGAACACCGGGGAGCTGTTTTTT.

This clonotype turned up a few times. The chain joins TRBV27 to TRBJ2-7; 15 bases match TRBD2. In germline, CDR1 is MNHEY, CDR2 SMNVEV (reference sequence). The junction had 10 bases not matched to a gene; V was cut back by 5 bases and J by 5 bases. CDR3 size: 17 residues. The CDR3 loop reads CASSQNKGLAGGDEQYF. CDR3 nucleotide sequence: TGTGCCAGCAGTCAAAACAAAGGACTAGCGGGAGGGGACGAGCAGTACTTC.

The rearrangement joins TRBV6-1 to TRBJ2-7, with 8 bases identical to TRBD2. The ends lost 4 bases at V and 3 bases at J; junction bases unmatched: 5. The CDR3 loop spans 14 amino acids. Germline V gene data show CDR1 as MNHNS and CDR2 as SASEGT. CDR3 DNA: TGTGCCAGCAGTGTCGGGGGGGTTCGCTACGAGCAGTACTTC. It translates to CASSVGGVRYEQYF.

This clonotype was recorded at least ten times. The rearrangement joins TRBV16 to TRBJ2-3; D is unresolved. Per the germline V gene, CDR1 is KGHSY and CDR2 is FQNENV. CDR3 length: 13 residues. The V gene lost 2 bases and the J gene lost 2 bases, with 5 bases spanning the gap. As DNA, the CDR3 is TGTGCCAGCAGCCAAGGCATCACAGATACGCAGTATTTT. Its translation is CASSQGITDTQYF.

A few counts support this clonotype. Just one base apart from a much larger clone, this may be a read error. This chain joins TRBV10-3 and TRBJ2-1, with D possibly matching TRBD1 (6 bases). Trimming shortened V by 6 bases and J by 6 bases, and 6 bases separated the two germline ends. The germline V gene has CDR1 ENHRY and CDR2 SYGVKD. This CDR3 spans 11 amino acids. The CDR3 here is CAISRGNEQFF. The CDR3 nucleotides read TGTGCCATCAGCAGGGGCAATGAGCAGTTCTTC.

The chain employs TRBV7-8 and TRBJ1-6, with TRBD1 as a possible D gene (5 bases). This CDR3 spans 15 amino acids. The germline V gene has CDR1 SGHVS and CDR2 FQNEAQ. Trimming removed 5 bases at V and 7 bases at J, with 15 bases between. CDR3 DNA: TGTGCCAGCAGCCCACTGGCAGGGAACAATTCACCCCTCCACTTT. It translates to CASSPLAGNNSPLHF.

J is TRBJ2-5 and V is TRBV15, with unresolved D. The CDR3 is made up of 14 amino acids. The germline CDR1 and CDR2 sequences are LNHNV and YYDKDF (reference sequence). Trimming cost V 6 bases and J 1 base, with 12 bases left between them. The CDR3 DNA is TGTGCCACCAGAACCGGTTACAGCCAAGAGACCCAGTACTTC. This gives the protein CATRTGYSQETQYF.

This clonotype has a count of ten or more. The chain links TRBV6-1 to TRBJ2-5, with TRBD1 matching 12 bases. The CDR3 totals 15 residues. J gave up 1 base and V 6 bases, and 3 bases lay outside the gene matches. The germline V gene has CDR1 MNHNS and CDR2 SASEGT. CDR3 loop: CASSSGQGAQETQYF. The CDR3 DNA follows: TGTGCCAGCAGCTCGGGACAGGGGGCCCAAGAGACCCAGTACTTC.

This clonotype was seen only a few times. As DNA, the CDR3 is TGTGCCACCAGTGAGGGTCGACGGACTAATGAAAAACTGTTTTTT. Its protein product is CATSEGRRTNEKLFF. This chain uses TRBV24-1 with TRBJ1-4; D remains unclear. V lost 4 bases to trimming and J lost 2 bases, with 10 bases between them. CDR3 size: 15 residues. Germline V lookup: CDR1 KGHDR, CDR2 SFDVKD.

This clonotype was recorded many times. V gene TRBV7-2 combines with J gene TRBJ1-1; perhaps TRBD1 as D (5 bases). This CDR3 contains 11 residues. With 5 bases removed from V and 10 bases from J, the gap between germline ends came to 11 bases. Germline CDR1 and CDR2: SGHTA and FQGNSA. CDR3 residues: CASSLNGGAFF. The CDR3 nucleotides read TGTGCCAGCAGCCTCAACGGGGGAGCTTTCTTT.

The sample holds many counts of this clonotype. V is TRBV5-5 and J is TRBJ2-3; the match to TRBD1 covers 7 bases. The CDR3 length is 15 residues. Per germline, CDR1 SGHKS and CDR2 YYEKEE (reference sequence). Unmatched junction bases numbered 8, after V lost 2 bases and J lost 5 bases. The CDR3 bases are TGTGCCAGCAGCTTCCGGCCAGGGGGAGAAGATACGCAGTATTTT. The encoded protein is CASSFRPGGEDTQYF.

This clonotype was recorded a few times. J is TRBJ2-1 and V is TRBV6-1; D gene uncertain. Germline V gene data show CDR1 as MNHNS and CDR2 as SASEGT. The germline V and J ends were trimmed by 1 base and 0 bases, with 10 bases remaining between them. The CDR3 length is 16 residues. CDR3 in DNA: TGTGCCAGCAGTGAAGTATCGCGAAGCTCCTACAATGAGCAGTTCTTC. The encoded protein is CASSEVSRSSYNEQFF.

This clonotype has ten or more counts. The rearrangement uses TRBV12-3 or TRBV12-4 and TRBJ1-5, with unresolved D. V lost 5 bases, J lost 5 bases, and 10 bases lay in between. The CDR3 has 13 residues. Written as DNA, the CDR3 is TGTGCCAGCAGTCATACAAGGGATCAGCCCCAGCATTTT. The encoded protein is CASSHTRDQPQHF.

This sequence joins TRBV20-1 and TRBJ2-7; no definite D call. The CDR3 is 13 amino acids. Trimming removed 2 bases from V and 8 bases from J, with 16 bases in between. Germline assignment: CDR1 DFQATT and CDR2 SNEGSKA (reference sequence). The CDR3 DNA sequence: TGCAGTGCTAGATTGCCGGGTCAGCCCAAGCAGTACTTC. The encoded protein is CSARLPGQPKQYF.

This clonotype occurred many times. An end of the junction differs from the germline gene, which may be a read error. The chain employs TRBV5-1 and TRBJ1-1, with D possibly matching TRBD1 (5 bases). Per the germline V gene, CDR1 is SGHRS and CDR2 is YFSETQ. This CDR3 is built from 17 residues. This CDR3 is CASSLTGTSPGNAEAFF. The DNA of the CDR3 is TGCGCCAGCAGCTTGACCGGGACCTCCCCGGGGAACGCTGAAGCTTTCTTT. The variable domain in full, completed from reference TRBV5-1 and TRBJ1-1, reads KAGVTQTPRYLIKTRGQQVTLSCSPISGHRSVSWYQQTPGQGLQFLFEYFSETQRNKGNFPGRFSGRQFSNSRSEMNVSTLELGDSALYLCASSLTGTSPGNAEAFFGQGTRLTVV.

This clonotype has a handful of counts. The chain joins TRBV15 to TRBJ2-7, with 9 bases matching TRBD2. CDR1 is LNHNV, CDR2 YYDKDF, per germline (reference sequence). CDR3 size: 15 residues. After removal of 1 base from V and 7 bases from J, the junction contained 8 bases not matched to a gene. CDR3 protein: CATSRGAGGLGEQYF. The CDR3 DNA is TGTGCCACCAGCAGAGGAGCGGGAGGCCTCGGTGAGCAGTACTTC.

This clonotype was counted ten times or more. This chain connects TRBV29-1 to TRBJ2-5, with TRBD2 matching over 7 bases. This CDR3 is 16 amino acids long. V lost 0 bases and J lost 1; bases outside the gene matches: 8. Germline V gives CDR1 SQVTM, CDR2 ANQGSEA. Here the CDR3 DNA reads TGCAGCGTTGAAGATTGGGGACTACTTGGCCAAGAGACCCAGTACTTC. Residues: CSVEDWGLLGQETQYF.

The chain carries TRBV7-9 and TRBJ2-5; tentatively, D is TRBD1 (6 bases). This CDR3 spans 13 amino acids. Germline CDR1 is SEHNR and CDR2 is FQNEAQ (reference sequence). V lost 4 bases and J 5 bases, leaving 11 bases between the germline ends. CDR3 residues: CASSSTGMETQYF. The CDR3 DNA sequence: TGTGCCAGCAGCTCGACAGGCATGGAGACCCAGTACTTC.